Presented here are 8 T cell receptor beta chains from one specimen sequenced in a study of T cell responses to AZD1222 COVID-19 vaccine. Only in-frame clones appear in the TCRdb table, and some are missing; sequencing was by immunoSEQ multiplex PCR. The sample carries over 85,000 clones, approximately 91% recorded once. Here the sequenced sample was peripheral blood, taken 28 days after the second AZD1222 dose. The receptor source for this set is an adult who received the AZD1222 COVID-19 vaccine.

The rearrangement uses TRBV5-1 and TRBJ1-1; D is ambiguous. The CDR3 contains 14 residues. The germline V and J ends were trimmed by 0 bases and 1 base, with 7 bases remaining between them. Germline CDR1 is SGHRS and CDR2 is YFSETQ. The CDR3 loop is CASSLDGKNTEAFF. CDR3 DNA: TGCGCCAGCAGCTTGGATGGCAAGAACACTGAAGCTTTCTTT. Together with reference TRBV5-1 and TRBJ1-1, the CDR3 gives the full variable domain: KAGVTQTPRYLIKTRGQQVTLSCSPISGHRSVSWYQQTPGQGLQFLFEYFSETQRNKGNFPGRFSGRQFSNSRSEMNVSTLELGDSALYLCASSLDGKNTEAFFGQGTRLTVV.

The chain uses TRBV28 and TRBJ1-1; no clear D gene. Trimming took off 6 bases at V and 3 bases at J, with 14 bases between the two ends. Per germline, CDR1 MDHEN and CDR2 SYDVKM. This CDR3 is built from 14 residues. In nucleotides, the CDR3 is TGTGCCAGCAGCACCCTGGCGGGAGACACTGAAGCTTTCTTT. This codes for CASSTLAGDTEAFF. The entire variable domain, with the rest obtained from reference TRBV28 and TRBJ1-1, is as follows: DVKVTQSSRYLVKRTGEKVFLECVQDMDHENMFWYRQDPGLGLRLIYFSYDVKMKEKGDIPEGYSVSREKKERFSLILESASTNQTSMYLCASSTLAGDTEAFFGQGTRLTVV.

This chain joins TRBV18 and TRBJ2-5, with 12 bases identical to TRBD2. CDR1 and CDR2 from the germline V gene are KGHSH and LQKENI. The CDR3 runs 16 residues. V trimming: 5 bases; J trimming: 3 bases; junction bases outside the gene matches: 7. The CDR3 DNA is TGTGCCAGCTCAGCAGGACTAGCGGGAATCGAAGAGACCCAGTACTTC. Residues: CASSAGLAGIEETQYF.

Here the CDR3 reads CASSFRWGKLFF. The CDR3 DNA follows: TGTGCCAGCAGCTTTCGGTGGGGGAAACTGTTTTTT. The V gene is TRBV7-8, the J gene TRBJ1-4, with D possibly being TRBD1 (5 bases). V was trimmed by 3 bases and J by 11 bases, leaving 10 bases between them. CDR1 and CDR2 (germline): SGHVS, FQNEAQ. This CDR3 comprises 12 residues.

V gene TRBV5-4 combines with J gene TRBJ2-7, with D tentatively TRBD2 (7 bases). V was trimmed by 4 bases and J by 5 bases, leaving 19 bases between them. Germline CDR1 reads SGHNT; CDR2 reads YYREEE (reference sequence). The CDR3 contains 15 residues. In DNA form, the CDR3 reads TGTGCCAGCAGCATCCCGGGGGGCGTAATCCACGAGCAGTACTTC. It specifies CASSIPGGVIHEQYF.

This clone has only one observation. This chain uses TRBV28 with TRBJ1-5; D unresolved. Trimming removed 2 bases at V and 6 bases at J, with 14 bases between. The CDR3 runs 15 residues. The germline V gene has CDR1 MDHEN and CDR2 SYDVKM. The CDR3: CASSLVPSPGQPQHF. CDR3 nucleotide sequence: TGTGCCAGCAGTTTAGTTCCATCTCCGGGTCAGCCCCAGCATTTT.

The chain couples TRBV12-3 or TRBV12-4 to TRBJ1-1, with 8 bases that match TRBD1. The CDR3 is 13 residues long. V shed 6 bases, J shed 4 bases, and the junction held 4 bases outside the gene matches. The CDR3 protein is CASRPGQGTEAFF. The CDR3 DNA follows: TGTGCCAGCAGGCCAGGACAGGGCACTGAAGCTTTCTTT.

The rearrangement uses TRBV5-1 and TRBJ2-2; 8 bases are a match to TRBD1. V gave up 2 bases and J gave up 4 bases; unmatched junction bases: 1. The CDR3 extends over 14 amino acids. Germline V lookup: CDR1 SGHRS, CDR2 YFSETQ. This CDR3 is CASSFTGGTGELFF. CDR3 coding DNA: TGCGCCAGCAGCTTCACAGGGGGCACCGGGGAGCTGTTTTTT.